This T cell receptor beta chain is drawn from a study of shared clonotypes between healthy human individuals. Study-level background: Two female and a few male donors aged 18 to 49 were enrolled. Whole-study findings and limits: As a rule, naive subsets had a larger estimated richness than memory subsets. Only blood underwent sampling, and tissue repertoires likely differ.

This clone came up once. Its specificity is not known. The CDR3 extends over 16 amino acids. Germline lookup yields CDR1 KGHSH and CDR2 LQKENI. V gave up 3 bases and J gave up 8 bases, with 20 bases separating them. Produced via immunoSEQ multiplex PCR; TCRdb's table is partial and in-frame only. The sample lists hundreds of thousands of clones, about 96% occurring once. CD45RO-negative, CCR7-positively selected cells formed the naive CD8 fraction, excluding terminally differentiated effector memory CD45RA+ cells. Study donors comprised healthy, HIV-negative adults devoid of recent acute infection or vaccination.

This receptor was taken from a woman in her thirties in good health. Specimen: naive CD8+ T cells sorted from blood. The chain couples TRBV18 to TRBJ2-1; a weak D match, TRBD2 (5 bases). The DNA for the CDR3 is TGTGCCAGCTCACCGAGTAGGCGGGTTCCCGGGGATGAGCAGTTCTTC. Amino acid sequence: CASSPSRRVPGDEQFF.